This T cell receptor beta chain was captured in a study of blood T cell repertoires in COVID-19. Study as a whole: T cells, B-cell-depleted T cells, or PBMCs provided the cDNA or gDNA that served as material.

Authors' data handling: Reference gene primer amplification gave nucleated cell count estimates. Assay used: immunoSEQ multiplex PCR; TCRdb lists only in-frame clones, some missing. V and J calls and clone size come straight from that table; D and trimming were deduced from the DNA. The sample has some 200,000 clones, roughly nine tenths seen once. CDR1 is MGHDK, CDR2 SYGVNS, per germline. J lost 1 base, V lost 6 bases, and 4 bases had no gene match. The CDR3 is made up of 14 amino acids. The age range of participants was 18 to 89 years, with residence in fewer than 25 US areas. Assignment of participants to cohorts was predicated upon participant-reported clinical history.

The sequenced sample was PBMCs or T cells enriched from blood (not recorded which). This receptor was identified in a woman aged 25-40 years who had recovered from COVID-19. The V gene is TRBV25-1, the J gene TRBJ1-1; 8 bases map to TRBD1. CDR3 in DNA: TGTGCCAGCAGAAAGACAGGGGCGAACACTGAAGCTTTCTTT. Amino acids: CASRKTGANTEAFF.